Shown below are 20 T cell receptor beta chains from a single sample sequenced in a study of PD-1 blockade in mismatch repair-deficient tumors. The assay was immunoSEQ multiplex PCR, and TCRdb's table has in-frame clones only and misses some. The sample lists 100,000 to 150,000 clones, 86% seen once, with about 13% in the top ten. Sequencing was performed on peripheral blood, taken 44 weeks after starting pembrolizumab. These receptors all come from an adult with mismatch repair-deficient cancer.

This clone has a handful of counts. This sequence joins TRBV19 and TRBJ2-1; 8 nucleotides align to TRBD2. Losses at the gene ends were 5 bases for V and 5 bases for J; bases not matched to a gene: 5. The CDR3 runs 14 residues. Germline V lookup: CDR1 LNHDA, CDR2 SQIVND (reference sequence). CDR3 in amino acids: CASSSTSGNNEQFF. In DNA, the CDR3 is TGTGCCAGTAGTTCTACTAGCGGTAACAATGAGCAGTTCTTC.

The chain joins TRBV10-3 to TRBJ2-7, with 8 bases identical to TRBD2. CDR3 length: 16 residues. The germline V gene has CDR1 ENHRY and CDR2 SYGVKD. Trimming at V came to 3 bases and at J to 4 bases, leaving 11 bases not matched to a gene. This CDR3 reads CAISEPGGPQEYEQYF. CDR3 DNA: TGTGCCATCAGTGAACCGGGAGGGCCTCAAGAGTACGAGCAGTACTTC.

The CDR3 here is CASSPDSSGEVYEQYF. CDR3 nucleotide sequence: TGTGCCAGCAGTCCTGACTCTAGCGGGGAAGTCTACGAGCAGTACTTC. V gene TRBV27 combines with J gene TRBJ2-7; 9 positions agree with TRBD2. V shed 5 bases, J shed 3 bases, and the junction held 11 bases outside the gene matches. This CDR3 contains 16 residues. Germline V gene sequence: CDR1 MNHEY, CDR2 SMNVEV (reference sequence).

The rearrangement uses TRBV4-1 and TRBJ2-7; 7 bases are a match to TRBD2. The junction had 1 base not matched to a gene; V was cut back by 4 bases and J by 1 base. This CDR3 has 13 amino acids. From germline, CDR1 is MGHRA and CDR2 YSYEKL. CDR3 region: CASSPGLSYEQYF. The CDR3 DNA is TGCGCCAGCAGCCCGGGACTATCCTACGAGCAGTACTTC.

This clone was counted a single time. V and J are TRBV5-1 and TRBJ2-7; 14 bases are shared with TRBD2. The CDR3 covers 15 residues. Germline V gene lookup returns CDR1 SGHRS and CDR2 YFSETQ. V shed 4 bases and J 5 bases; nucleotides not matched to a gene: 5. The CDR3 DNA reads TGCGCCAGCAGCCCCGGGACTAGCGGGAGTCACGAGCAGTACTTC. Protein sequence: CASSPGTSGSHEQYF.

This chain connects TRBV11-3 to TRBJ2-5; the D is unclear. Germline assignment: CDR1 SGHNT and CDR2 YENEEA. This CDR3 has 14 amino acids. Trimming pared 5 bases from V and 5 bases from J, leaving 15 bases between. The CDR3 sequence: CASSPDLGKETQYF. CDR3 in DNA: TGTGCCAGCAGCCCAGATTTAGGGAAGGAGACCCAGTACTTC.

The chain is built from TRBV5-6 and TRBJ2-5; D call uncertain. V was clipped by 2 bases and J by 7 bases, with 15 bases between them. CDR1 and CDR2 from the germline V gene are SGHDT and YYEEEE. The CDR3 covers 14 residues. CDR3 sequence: CASSFGVSIMTQYF. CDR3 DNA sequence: TGTGCCAGCAGCTTCGGTGTGTCCATCATGACCCAGTACTTC.

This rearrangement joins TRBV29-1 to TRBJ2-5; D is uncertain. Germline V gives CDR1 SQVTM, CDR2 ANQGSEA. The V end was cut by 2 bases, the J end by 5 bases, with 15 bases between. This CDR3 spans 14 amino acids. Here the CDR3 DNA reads TGCAGCGTTGAATGCCCCACTTCGTGGGAGACCCAGTACTTC. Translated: CSVECPTSWETQYF.

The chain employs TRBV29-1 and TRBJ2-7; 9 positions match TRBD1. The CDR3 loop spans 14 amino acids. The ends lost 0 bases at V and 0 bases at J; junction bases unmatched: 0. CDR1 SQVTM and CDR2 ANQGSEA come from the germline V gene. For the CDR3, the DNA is TGCAGCGTTGAAGAGGGACAGGGCTCCTACGAGCAGTACTTC. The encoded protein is CSVEEGQGSYEQYF.

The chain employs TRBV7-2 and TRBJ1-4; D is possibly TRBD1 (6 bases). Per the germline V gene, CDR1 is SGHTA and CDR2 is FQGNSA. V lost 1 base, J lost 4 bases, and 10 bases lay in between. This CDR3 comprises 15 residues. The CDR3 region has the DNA TGTGCCAGCAGCTTAGGGGGACATTTTAATGAAAAACTGTTTTTT. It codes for CASSLGGHFNEKLFF.

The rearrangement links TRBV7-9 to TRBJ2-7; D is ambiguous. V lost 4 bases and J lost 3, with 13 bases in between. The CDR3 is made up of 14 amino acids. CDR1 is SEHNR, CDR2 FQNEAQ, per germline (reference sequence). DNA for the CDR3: TGTGCCAGCAGCTCCAATACAGATGACTACGAGCAGTACTTC. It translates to CASSSNTDDYEQYF.

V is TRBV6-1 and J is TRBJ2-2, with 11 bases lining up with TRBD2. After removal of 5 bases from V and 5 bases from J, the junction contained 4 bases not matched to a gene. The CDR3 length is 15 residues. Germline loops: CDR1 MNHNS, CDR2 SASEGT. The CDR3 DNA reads TGTGCCAGCAGTCCCTGGACTAGCGGGACCGGGGAGCTGTTTTTT. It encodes CASSPWTSGTGELFF.

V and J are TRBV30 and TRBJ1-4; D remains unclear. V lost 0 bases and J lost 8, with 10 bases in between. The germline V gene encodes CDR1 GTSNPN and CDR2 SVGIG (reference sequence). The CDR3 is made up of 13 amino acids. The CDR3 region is CAWSVLTVEKLFF. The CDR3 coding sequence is TGTGCCTGGAGTGTACTAACGGTGGAAAAACTGTTTTTT.

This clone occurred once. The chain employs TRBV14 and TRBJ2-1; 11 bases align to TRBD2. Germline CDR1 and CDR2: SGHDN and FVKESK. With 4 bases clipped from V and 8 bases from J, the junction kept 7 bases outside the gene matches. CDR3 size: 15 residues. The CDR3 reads CASSLETSGIHEQFF. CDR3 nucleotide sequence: TGTGCCAGCAGCCTTGAGACTAGCGGGATACATGAGCAGTTCTTC.

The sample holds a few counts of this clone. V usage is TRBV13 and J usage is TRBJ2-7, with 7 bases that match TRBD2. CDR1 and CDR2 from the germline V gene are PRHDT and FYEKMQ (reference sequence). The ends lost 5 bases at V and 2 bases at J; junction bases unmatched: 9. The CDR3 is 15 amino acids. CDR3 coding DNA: TGTGCCAGCAGCGTCGGCGGGAGTGGGACCTACGAGCAGTACTTC. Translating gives CASSVGGSGTYEQYF.

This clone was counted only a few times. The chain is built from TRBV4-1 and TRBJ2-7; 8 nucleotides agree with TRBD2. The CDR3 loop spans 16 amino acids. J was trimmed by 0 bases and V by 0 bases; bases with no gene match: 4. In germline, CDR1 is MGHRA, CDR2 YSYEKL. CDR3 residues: CASSQDEREISYEQYF. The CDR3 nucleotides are TGCGCCAGCAGCCAAGATGAGCGGGAGATCTCCTACGAGCAGTACTTC.

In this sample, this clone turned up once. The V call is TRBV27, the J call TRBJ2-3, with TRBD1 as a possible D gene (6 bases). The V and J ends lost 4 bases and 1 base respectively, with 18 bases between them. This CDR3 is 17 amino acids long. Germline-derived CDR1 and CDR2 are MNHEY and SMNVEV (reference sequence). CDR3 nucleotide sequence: TGTGCCAGCAGTTCCCAGACGTTTCGGACAGGCACAGATACGCAGTATTTT. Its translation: CASSSQTFRTGTDTQYF.

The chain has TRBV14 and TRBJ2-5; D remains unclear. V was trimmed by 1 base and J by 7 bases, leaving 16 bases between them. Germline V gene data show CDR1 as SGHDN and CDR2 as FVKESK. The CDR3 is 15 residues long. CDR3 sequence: CASSQGSLAPGTQYF. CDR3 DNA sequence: TGTGCCAGCAGCCAAGGGTCTTTAGCCCCCGGGACCCAGTACTTC. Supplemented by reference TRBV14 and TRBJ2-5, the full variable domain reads EAGVTQFPSHSVIEKGQTVTLRCDPISGHDNLYWYRRVMGKEIKFLLHFVKESKQDESGMPNNRFLAERTGGTYSTLKVQPAELEDSGVYFCASSQGSLAPGTQYFGPGTRLLVL.

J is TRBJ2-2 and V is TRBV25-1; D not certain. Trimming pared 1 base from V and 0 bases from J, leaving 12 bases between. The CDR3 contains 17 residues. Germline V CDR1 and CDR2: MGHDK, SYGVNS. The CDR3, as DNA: TGTGCCAGCAGTGAATGGGGTTTTGGGGCGAACACCGGGGAGCTGTTTTTT. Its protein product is CASSEWGFGANTGELFF.

CDR3 amino acids: CASSLPGSTNEKLFF. Here the CDR3 DNA reads TGTGCCAGCAGCCTGCCGGGGTCAACTAATGAAAAACTGTTTTTT. This chain joins TRBV5-5 and TRBJ1-4; D is unclear. Germline V lookup: CDR1 SGHKS, CDR2 YYEKEE (reference sequence). The V gene lost 4 bases and the J gene lost 0 bases, with 10 bases spanning the gap. CDR3 size: 15 residues. The variable domain in full, with the rest retrieved from reference TRBV5-5 and TRBJ1-4, is DAGVTQSPTHLIKTRGQQVTLRCSPISGHKSVSWYQQVLGQGPQFIFQYYEKEERGRGNFPDRFSARQFPNYSSELNVNALLLGDSALYLCASSLPGSTNEKLFFGSGTQLSVL.